The 16 T cell receptor beta chains below all came from one sample that was sequenced in a study of vaccination and CD4 T cells after COVID-19. The treatment was: roughly 11-day PBMC culture with coronavirus spike peptide pools or control peptides (ViraFEST assay). No antigens are known for them. Sequencing of the DNA from cultured CD4+ T cells was carried out with the Oncomine TCR Beta short-read assay. TCRdb reprocessed the PCR reads via MiXCR and lists one record per CDR3 protein. The table shows roughly 8,500 distinct CDR3 sequences, with 55% to 75% occurring only once. Sequenced: CD4+ T cells from blood, cultured in vitro. These receptors originate from a human donor who had recovered from COVID-19.

J is TRBJ2-7 and V is TRBV20-1; 7 nucleotides align to TRBD2. The CDR3 is made up of 13 amino acids. Trimming removed 3 bases from V and 2 bases from J; junction bases left unmatched: 4. CDR1 DFQATT and CDR2 SNEGSKA come from the germline V gene (reference sequence). Here the CDR3 reads CSASTGTTYEQYF. Written as DNA, the CDR3 is TGCAGTGCTAGTACCGGGACTACCTACGAGCAGTACTTC.

V usage is TRBV4-1 and J usage is TRBJ2-2; 7 nucleotides line up with TRBD2. This CDR3 has 18 residues. Germline CDR1 MGHRA, CDR2 YSYEKL. J gave up 3 bases and V 0 bases, and 10 bases lay outside the gene matches. CDR3 nucleotide sequence: TGCGCCAGCAGCCAAGATAGGGGCGGGAGAGGATACACCGGGGAGCTGTTTTTT. Protein sequence: CASSQDRGGRGYTGELFF.

The chain recombines TRBV20-1 with TRBJ1-6; D unresolved. Per the germline V gene, CDR1 is DFQATT and CDR2 is SNEGSKA (reference sequence). V was shortened by 2 bases and J by 6 bases, with 17 bases between the two germline ends. This CDR3 region has 16 residues. CDR3 sequence: CSARLEGLTPNSPLHF. The CDR3 nucleotides read TGCAGTGCTAGACTAGAAGGACTCACTCCTAATTCACCCCTCCACTTT.

This chain links TRBV28 with TRBJ1-2; D remains ambiguous. CDR3 length: 14 residues. The germline V and J ends were trimmed by 1 base and 6 bases, with 12 bases remaining between them. The V gene's germline CDR1 is MDHEN and CDR2 SYDVKM. For the CDR3, the DNA is TGTGCCAGCAGTTTATTAGCCCTAGGACATGGCTACACCTTC. Encoded protein: CASSLLALGHGYTF.

The chain joins TRBV7-2 to TRBJ2-3, with TRBD2 matching over 8 bases. The length of the CDR3 is 15 residues. With 0 bases clipped from V and 3 bases from J, the junction kept 2 bases outside the gene matches. Germline CDR1 reads SGHTA; CDR2 reads FQGNSA. CDR3 loop: CASSLASGGTDTQYF. The CDR3 DNA sequence: TGTGCCAGCAGCTTAGCGAGCGGGGGAACAGATACGCAGTATTTT.

This clonotype was detected only a few times. The gene calls are TRBV7-2 and TRBJ1-6; D perhaps matches TRBD1 (5 bases). V lost 2 bases and J lost 4, with 9 bases in between. Germline loops: CDR1 SGHTA, CDR2 FQGNSA. This CDR3 has 15 residues. CDR3 in DNA: TGTGCCAGCAGCTTAAGTCAGGGATATAATTCACCCCTCCACTTT. Its translation is CASSLSQGYNSPLHF. The full variable domain, with the rest looked up from reference TRBV7-2 and TRBJ1-6, is GAGVSQSPSNKVTEKGKDVELRCDPISGHTALYWYRQSLGQGLEFLIYFQGNSAPDKSGLPSDRFSAERTGGSVSTLTIQRTQQEDSAVYLCASSLSQGYNSPLHFGNGTRLTVT.

This chain links TRBV7-2 with TRBJ1-5, with D possibly TRBD1 on 6 matching bases. Germline V CDR1 and CDR2: SGHTA, FQGNSA. Trimming took 2 bases from V and 7 from J, leaving 15 bases between them. The CDR3 spans 15 residues. As DNA, the CDR3 is TGTGCCAGCAGCTTACGGGGGGGCGCCTGGCAGCCCCAGCATTTT. It codes for CASSLRGGAWQPQHF.

The rearrangement uses TRBV7-2 and TRBJ1-2; D unclear. CDR1 is SGHTA and CDR2 is FQGNSA in the germline V gene. The V gene lost 5 bases and the J gene lost 6 bases, with 13 bases spanning the gap. This CDR3 region has 13 residues. CDR3 sequence: CASSLRTDHGYTF. CDR3 in DNA: TGTGCCAGCAGCCTCCGGACGGACCATGGCTACACCTTC.

This clonotype has just a few counts. The rearrangement joins TRBV6-2 or TRBV6-3 to TRBJ2-5, with D maybe TRBD2 (6 bases). V dropped 9 bases and J dropped 4 bases, with 18 bases sitting between them. The CDR3 has 14 residues. The germline CDR1 and CDR2 sequences are MNHEY and SVGEGT. DNA for the CDR3: TGTGCCAGTGTGGGAGGTCTAGTCACAGAGACCCAGTACTTC. Translating gives CASVGGLVTETQYF.

This chain uses TRBV20-1 with TRBJ2-7, with 7 bases aligning to TRBD2. In germline, CDR1 is DFQATT, CDR2 SNEGSKA (reference sequence). This CDR3 is 15 amino acids long. V gave up 2 bases and J gave up 2 bases; unmatched junction bases: 9. The CDR3 region has the DNA TGCAGTGCTAGACCCCTGGGGGGGGTCCCCTACGAGCAGTACTTC. This gives the protein CSARPLGGVPYEQYF.

This clonotype was seen just once. This chain links TRBV4-1 with TRBJ2-3; D might be TRBD2 (5 bases). Trimming cost V 0 bases and J 4 bases, with 11 bases left between them. This CDR3 contains 15 residues. Germline CDR1 reads MGHRA; CDR2 reads YSYEKL. The CDR3 is CASSQDGLAADTQYF. CDR3 coding DNA: TGCGCCAGCAGCCAAGATGGCCTAGCAGCAGATACGCAGTATTTT.

V gene TRBV7-9 combines with J gene TRBJ1-1; D not certain. Trimming shortened V by 3 bases and J by 2 bases, and 7 bases separated the two germline ends. Germline assignment: CDR1 SEHNR and CDR2 FQNEAQ (reference sequence). The CDR3 loop spans 13 amino acids. CDR3 sequence (DNA): TGTGCCAGCAGCTTGGCTTACAACACTGAAGCTTTCTTT. Protein: CASSLAYNTEAFF.

The V and J genes are TRBV20-1 and TRBJ2-4; TRBD1 matches 9 bases. The CDR3 length is 13 residues. Trimming removed 5 bases from V and 9 bases from J; junction bases left unmatched: 8. The V gene's germline CDR1 is DFQATT and CDR2 SNEGSKA (reference sequence). CDR3 nucleotide sequence: TGCAGTGCTGGCGGACAGGGGTTAACCATTCAGTACTTC. Amino acids: CSAGGQGLTIQYF.

V and J are TRBV2 and TRBJ2-5; D unclear. The CDR3 length is 13 residues. Germline V gene sequence: CDR1 SNHLY, CDR2 FYNNEI. Between the trimmed V and J ends, which lost 4 bases and 5 bases, there was a span of 11 bases. CDR3 sequence (DNA): TGTGCCAGCAGTGTAATGTTCGGGGAGACCCAGTACTTC. Residues: CASSVMFGETQYF.

This chain links TRBV11-3 with TRBJ1-1; D gene unclear. V lost 1 base and J lost 0, with 6 bases in between. CDR1 and CDR2 from the germline V gene are SGHNT and YENEEA. The CDR3 has 14 amino acids. In DNA, the CDR3 is TGTGCCAGCAGCTTAGGAGGTATGAACACTGAAGCTTTCTTT. Amino acid sequence: CASSLGGMNTEAFF.

The rearrangement uses TRBV5-8 and TRBJ1-2, with D maybe TRBD1 (5 bases). V was shortened by 4 bases and J by 4 bases, with 17 bases between the two germline ends. The CDR3 covers 15 residues. Germline assignment: CDR1 SGHTS and CDR2 YDEGEE. The CDR3 DNA is TGTGCCAGCAGCCCCTTCTCGGCGGGGACCTATGGCTACACCTTC. It is translated as CASSPFSAGTYGYTF.